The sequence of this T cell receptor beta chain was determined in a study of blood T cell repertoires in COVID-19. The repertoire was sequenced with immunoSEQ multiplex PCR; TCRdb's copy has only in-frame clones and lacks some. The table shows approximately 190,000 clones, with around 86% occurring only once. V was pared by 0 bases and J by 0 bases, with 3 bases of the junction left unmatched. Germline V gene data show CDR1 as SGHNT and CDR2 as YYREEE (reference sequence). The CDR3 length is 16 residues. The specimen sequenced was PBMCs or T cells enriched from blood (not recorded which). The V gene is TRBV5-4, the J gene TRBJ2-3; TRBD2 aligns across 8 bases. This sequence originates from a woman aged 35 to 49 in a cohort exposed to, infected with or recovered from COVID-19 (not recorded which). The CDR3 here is CASSLDRGGSTDTQYF. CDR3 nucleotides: TGTGCCAGCAGCTTGGACCGGGGGGGAAGCACAGATACGCAGTATTTT. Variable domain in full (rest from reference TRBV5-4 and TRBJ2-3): ETGVTQSPTHLIKTRGQQVTLRCSSQSGHNTVSWYQQALGQGPQFIFQYYREEENGRGNFPPRFSGLQFPNYSSELNVNALELDDSALYLCASSLDRGGSTDTQYFGPGTRLTVL.